The 28 T cell receptor beta chains given below trace back to one sample, sequenced in a study of blood T cell repertoires in COVID-19. Some clones are missing from TCRdb's copy, which holds only in-frame ones; the method was immunoSEQ multiplex PCR. This table holds 60,000 to 70,000 clones, about 86% found once. The sample taken for sequencing was peripheral blood. The receptors were gathered from a woman aged 60-75 years with acute or convalescent COVID-19.

The chain couples TRBV4-1 to TRBJ1-4; a possible D gene is TRBD1 (5 bases). CDR1 is MGHRA, CDR2 YSYEKL, per germline. The CDR3 loop spans 15 amino acids. The germline V and J ends were trimmed by 1 base and 8 bases, with 14 bases remaining between them. In nucleotides, the CDR3 is TGCGCCAGCAGCCAAGTTTTACAGGTCTACGAAAAACTGTTTTTT. This gives the protein CASSQVLQVYEKLFF.

V usage is TRBV28 and J usage is TRBJ1-6; D is ambiguous. Per germline, CDR1 MDHEN and CDR2 SYDVKM. The CDR3 is 16 amino acids. V was trimmed by 3 bases and J by 7 bases, leaving 16 bases between them. For the CDR3, the DNA is TGTGCCAGCAGTTTTTCGTCTGCGGGTTGGAATTCACCCCTCCACTTT. This translates into CASSFSSAGWNSPLHF.

This chain uses TRBV19 with TRBJ1-5; no reliable D call. This CDR3 has 17 residues. V lost 6 bases and J lost 0, with 18 bases in between. Germline loops: CDR1 LNHDA, CDR2 SQIVND (reference sequence). CDR3 sequence: CASSPNRVVYSNQPQHF. The CDR3 nucleotides are TGTGCCAGTAGCCCGAACCGGGTCGTTTATAGCAATCAGCCCCAGCATTTT.

The V call is TRBV4-2, the J call TRBJ2-3; D possibly corresponds to TRBD1 (5 bases). Per the germline V gene, CDR1 is LGHNA and CDR2 is YNFKEQ. The CDR3 has 15 residues. The V and J ends lost 5 bases and 2 bases respectively, with 14 bases between them. This CDR3 is CASSGIVGDTDTQYF. DNA of the CDR3: TGTGCCAGCAGCGGAATAGTAGGGGACACAGATACGCAGTATTTT.

This sequence joins TRBV27 and TRBJ1-6, with unresolved D. The CDR3 loop spans 14 amino acids. V was clipped by 8 bases and J by 7 bases, with 15 bases between them. CDR1 is MNHEY, CDR2 SMNVEV, per germline (reference sequence). This CDR3 is CASAWLVENSPLHF. Here the CDR3 DNA reads TGTGCCAGCGCTTGGCTAGTGGAGAATTCACCCCTCCACTTT.

The chain couples TRBV30 to TRBJ1-1; 7 nucleotides agree with TRBD1. Unmatched junction bases numbered 7, after V lost 1 base and J lost 11 bases. The CDR3 has 12 residues. The germline V gene has CDR1 GTSNPN and CDR2 SVGIG (reference sequence). The CDR3 DNA reads as TGTGCCTGGAGTGGACAGGGCGGTTTGGCTTTCTTT. It encodes CAWSGQGGLAFF.

The chain combines TRBV11-2 with TRBJ1-5; D is unclear. V was pared by 0 bases and J by 6 bases, with 9 bases between. The CDR3 length is 14 residues. Germline V gene data show CDR1 as SGHAT and CDR2 as FQNNGV. The DNA for the CDR3 is TGTGCCAGCAGCTTAGATATAGGGAGTCAGCCCCAGCATTTT. This codes for CASSLDIGSQPQHF.

The chain has TRBV18 and TRBJ1-1, with D perhaps TRBD1 (6 bases). Trimming left V 1 base short and J 3 bases short, with 15 bases between. Per germline, CDR1 KGHSH and CDR2 LQKENI. The CDR3 has 16 residues. The CDR3 region has the DNA TGTGCCAGCTCACCACAAGCGCCCAGGGGTTACACTGAAGCTTTCTTT. Translating it yields CASSPQAPRGYTEAFF.

CDR3 bases: TGCGCCAGCAGCCAAGATCATACTAGCGGAAGCTCCTACGAGCAGTACTTC. Translated, it gives CASSQDHTSGSSYEQYF. The chain has TRBV4-1 and TRBJ2-7; TRBD2 matches 8 bases. Germline trimming cut 0 bases from V and 0 bases from J; bases unmatched to any gene: 7. Germline V CDR1 and CDR2: MGHRA, YSYEKL. This CDR3 comprises 17 residues.

This clone has a single count. The chain links TRBV5-1 to TRBJ2-1; 9 bases agree with TRBD2. J gave up 2 bases and V 4 bases, and 4 bases lay outside the gene matches. The V gene's germline CDR1 is SGHRS and CDR2 YFSETQ. This CDR3 is 15 amino acids long. The DNA of the CDR3 is TGCGCCAGCAGCGTGACTAGCGGCCCCTACAATGAGCAGTTCTTC. Protein: CASSVTSGPYNEQFF.

The rearrangement joins TRBV11-2 to TRBJ2-5; 11 nucleotides agree with TRBD2. After removal of 4 bases from V and 7 bases from J, the junction contained 14 bases not matched to a gene. The V gene's germline CDR1 is SGHAT and CDR2 FQNNGV. The CDR3 contains 17 residues. DNA for the CDR3: TGTGCCAGCAGCTCTCCACTAGCGGGGGCCCCAGGGGGGACCCAGTACTTC. Protein: CASSSPLAGAPGGTQYF.

The V gene is TRBV5-4, the J gene TRBJ2-7; TRBD1 aligns across 11 bases. Germline CDR1 reads SGHNT; CDR2 reads YYREEE (reference sequence). The CDR3 contains 14 residues. Trimming took 2 bases from V and 5 from J; bases not matched to a gene: 3. The CDR3 bases are TGTGCCAGCAGCTTCGGGACAGGGGGGGACGAGCAGTACTTC. Its translation: CASSFGTGGDEQYF. Full variable domain (remainder filled in from reference TRBV5-4 and TRBJ2-7): ETGVTQSPTHLIKTRGQQVTLRCSSQSGHNTVSWYQQALGQGPQFIFQYYREEENGRGNFPPRFSGLQFPNYSSELNVNALELDDSALYLCASSFGTGGDEQYFGPGTRLTVT.

CDR3 DNA sequence: TGTGCCAGCAGTGAAAACATCGGGGGGAATTCACCCCTCCACTTT. Residues: CASSENIGGNSPLHF. This chain joins TRBV2 and TRBJ1-6; D possibly corresponds to TRBD1 (5 bases). The CDR3 is made up of 15 amino acids. CDR1 and CDR2 from the germline V gene are SNHLY and FYNNEI. V was clipped by 2 bases and J by 7 bases, with 12 bases between them.

This chain joins TRBV3-1 (or the pseudogene TRBV3-2) and TRBJ2-7; weak D call: TRBD2 (6 bases). This CDR3 is built from 14 residues. V lost 5 bases and J lost 4, with 15 bases in between. The germline CDR1 and CDR2 sequences are LGHDT and YNNKEL (reference sequence). For the CDR3, the DNA is TGTGCCAGCAGCGCCGGGGGACGGGGATACGAGCAGTACTTC. Translating gives CASSAGGRGYEQYF.

The chain has TRBV6-5 and TRBJ1-1; a possible D gene is TRBD1 (6 bases). V lost 7 bases and J 0 bases, leaving 9 bases between the germline ends. There are 13 residues in the CDR3. Germline-derived CDR1 and CDR2 are MNHEY and SVGAGI. The CDR3 here is CASTGQLNTEAFF. As DNA, the CDR3 is TGTGCCAGCACCGGACAGTTGAACACTGAAGCTTTCTTT.

This clone was counted once. The V gene is TRBV3-1 (or the pseudogene TRBV3-2), the J gene TRBJ1-2, with D hard to call. CDR1 LGHDT and CDR2 YNNKEL come from the germline V gene (reference sequence). This CDR3 has 14 residues. V lost 4 bases to trimming and J lost 8 bases, with 17 bases between them. As DNA, the CDR3 is TGTGCCAGCAGCCTCCCCGGGAAGGCGAACGGCTACACCTTC. Its protein product is CASSLPGKANGYTF.

This clone was observed once. The V call is TRBV12-3 or TRBV12-4, the J call TRBJ1-3; D gene unclear. Trimming shortened V by 3 bases and J by 3 bases, and 3 bases separated the two germline ends. The CDR3 contains 12 residues. The CDR3 loop reads CASSFHGNTIYF. The CDR3 nucleotides read TGTGCCAGCAGTTTCCATGGAAACACCATATATTTT.

The V and J genes are TRBV5-1 and TRBJ2-7; TRBD1 matches 7 bases. This CDR3 is 16 amino acids long. Germline CDR1 SGHRS, CDR2 YFSETQ. V gave up 0 bases and J gave up 4 bases; unmatched junction bases: 10. CDR3 in DNA: TGCGCCAGCAGCTTGGACCCAGGGGGTATTCGATACGAGCAGTACTTC. Encoded protein: CASSLDPGGIRYEQYF. Filled out from reference TRBV5-1 and TRBJ2-7, the complete variable domain reads KAGVTQTPRYLIKTRGQQVTLSCSPISGHRSVSWYQQTPGQGLQFLFEYFSETQRNKGNFPGRFSGRQFSNSRSEMNVSTLELGDSALYLCASSLDPGGIRYEQYFGPGTRLTVT.

This clone came up a few times. V and J are TRBV2 and TRBJ2-2; a possible D gene is TRBD2 (5 bases). V shed 7 bases and J shed 0 bases, with 12 bases lying between them. CDR1 and CDR2 (germline): SNHLY, FYNNEI. There are 15 residues in the CDR3. The CDR3 is CASTLGSANTGELFF. CDR3 sequence (DNA): TGTGCCAGCACCCTAGGGAGCGCGAACACCGGGGAGCTGTTTTTT.

V usage is TRBV3-1 (or the pseudogene TRBV3-2) and J usage is TRBJ2-3; D is unclear. This CDR3 spans 15 amino acids. The V gene's germline CDR1 is LGHDT and CDR2 YNNKEL (reference sequence). The germline V and J ends were trimmed by 1 base and 2 bases, with 10 bases remaining between them. CDR3 in amino acids: CASSQAVVFTDTQYF. CDR3 nucleotides: TGTGCCAGCAGCCAAGCGGTAGTCTTCACAGATACGCAGTATTTT.

J is TRBJ1-1 and V is TRBV11-2, with D perhaps matching TRBD1 (5 bases). The V end lost 5 bases, the J end lost 0 bases, and 13 bases lay between the germline ends. In germline, CDR1 is SGHAT, CDR2 FQNNGV. This CDR3 has 15 amino acids. The CDR3 is CASSRRGVVNTEAFF. CDR3 nucleotides: TGTGCCAGCAGCCGACGGGGGGTGGTGAACACTGAAGCTTTCTTT.

This clone showed up just a few times. This chain connects TRBV6-5 to TRBJ2-7, with 8 bases identical to TRBD2. Germline trimming cut 6 bases from V and 2 bases from J; bases unmatched to any gene: 6. Germline V gene lookup returns CDR1 MNHEY and CDR2 SVGAGI. The CDR3 totals 14 residues. Here the CDR3 DNA reads TGTGCCAGCAGACGGGGGGGGGTCCCCTACGAGCAGTACTTC. Its protein product is CASRRGGVPYEQYF.

This clone was recorded once. The chain recombines TRBV5-4 with TRBJ1-2, with D possibly TRBD1 on 5 matching bases. This CDR3 has 13 amino acids. Trimming left V 4 bases short and J 4 bases short, with 11 bases between. From germline, CDR1 is SGHNT and CDR2 YYREEE (reference sequence). The CDR3 DNA reads TGTGCCAGCAGCCCCGCACAGGTCTATGGCTACACCTTC. Translating gives CASSPAQVYGYTF.

The chain couples TRBV2 to TRBJ2-3, with 12 bases aligning to TRBD2. V was clipped by 1 base and J by 4 bases; unmatched bases: 0. CDR1 is SNHLY and CDR2 is FYNNEI in the germline V gene. The CDR3 consists of 15 residues. Here the CDR3 reads CASSEGLAGADTQYF. In DNA, the CDR3 is TGTGCCAGCAGTGAAGGACTAGCGGGAGCAGATACGCAGTATTTT. The variable domain in full, completed from reference TRBV2 and TRBJ2-3, reads EPEVTQTPSHQVTQMGQEVILRCVPISNHLYFYWYRQILGQKVEFLVSFYNNEISEKSEIFDDQFSVERPDGSNFTLKIRSTKLEDSAMYFCASSEGLAGADTQYFGPGTRLTVL.

V usage is TRBV5-1 and J usage is TRBJ1-2; D might be TRBD1 (6 bases). The CDR3 spans 13 residues. V dropped 4 bases and J dropped 2 bases, with 9 bases sitting between them. The germline gives CDR1 SGHRS, CDR2 YFSETQ. CDR3 bases: TGCGCCAGCAGCCAGACAGGAAACTATGGCTACACCTTC. It yields the protein CASSQTGNYGYTF.

The V and J genes are TRBV7-9 and TRBJ1-2, with D perhaps matching TRBD1 (5 bases). The CDR3 consists of 14 residues. V was trimmed by 11 bases and J by 1 base, leaving 17 bases between them. The V gene's germline CDR1 is SEHNR and CDR2 FQNEAQ (reference sequence). The CDR3 DNA is TGTGCCTGGTCGACAGAAAACTTTAACTATGGCTACACCTTC. Translating it yields CAWSTENFNYGYTF. Together with reference TRBV7-9 and TRBJ1-2, the CDR3 gives the full variable domain: DTGVSQNPRHKITKRGQNVTFRCDPISEHNRLYWYRQTLGQGPEFLTYFQNEAQLEKSRLLSDRFSAERPKGSFSTLEIQRTEQGDSAMYLCAWSTENFNYGYTFGSGTRLTVV.

In the case of this clone: Additional DNA sequences in this sample encode the identical CDR3. V is TRBV3-1 (or the pseudogene TRBV3-2) and J is TRBJ1-1; D may be TRBD1 (5 bases). Trimming removed 1 base from V and 5 bases from J, with 11 bases in between. This CDR3 has 14 amino acids. Germline V gene lookup returns CDR1 LGHDT and CDR2 YNNKEL (reference sequence). CDR3 sequence reads: CASSQGQGGTEAFF. CDR3 DNA: TGTGCCAGCAGCCAAGGGCAGGGTGGGACTGAAGCTTTCTTT.

The V and J genes are TRBV7-9 and TRBJ2-1, with a weak D call TRBD1 (5 bases). The CDR3 is 14 residues long. Trimming took 5 bases from V and 4 from J, leaving 12 bases between them. The germline V gene encodes CDR1 SEHNR and CDR2 FQNEAQ (reference sequence). The CDR3 sequence: CASSRGSVYNEQFF. For the CDR3, the DNA is TGTGCCAGCAGCAGGGGTAGTGTATACAATGAGCAGTTCTTC.